These T cell receptor beta chains were read from a single sample in a study of shared clonotypes between healthy human individuals. Produced via immunoSEQ multiplex PCR; TCRdb's table is partial and in-frame only. The sample has millions of clones, over 85% seen once. Sequencing input: naive CD8+ T cells sorted from blood. These receptors were taken from a man aged 18-30 years in good health. Both conserved end residues are trimmed from each CDR3. The order of the fields is J gene, CDR3 length, V gene, CDR3 protein.

TRBJ2-1	12	TRBV30	AWNPGQGYNEQF
TRBJ1-1	10	TRBV30	AWSPANTEAF
TRBJ2-2	13	TRBV9	ASSVGDFYTGELF
TRBJ1-1	11	TRBV28	ASIQRMNTEAF
TRBJ2-5	10	TRBV30	AWSFGGDSQY
TRBJ2-1	14	TRBV6-6	ASSYPGLAGGNEQF
TRBJ1-1	9	TRBV7-9	ASSPNREAF
TRBJ2-2	13	TRBV29-1	SVEVHTLGTGELF
TRBJ2-1	10	TRBV30	AWSVIGNEQF
TRBJ1-1	14	TRBV1	TLFGPRGRDDTEAF
TRBJ1-2	14	TRBV7-9	ASSGDLGRFFYGYT
TRBJ2-3	13	TRBV9	ASSVGGGSTDTQY
TRBJ1-3	12	TRBV6-5	ASSLQGAGNTIY
TRBJ1-1	12	TRBV6-4	ASSETGANTEAF
TRBJ2-1	10	TRBV5-6	ASSEHDNEQF
TRBJ1-2	12	TRBV11-2	ASSLPSMVGGYT
TRBJ2-7	11	TRBV10-2	ASLRDSSYEQY
TRBJ1-1	10	TRBV27	ASSFIGAEAF
TRBJ2-7	10	TRBV2	ASHIGTGEQY
TRBJ2-1	13	TRBV11-2	ASSLAGGSYNEQF
TRBJ2-1	12	TRBV2	ASSLGQGWNEQF